What follows are 21 T cell receptor beta chains derived from one specimen sequenced in a study of control samples from healthy donors and cancer patients. Sequenced by immunoSEQ multiplex PCR; TCRdb stores in-frame clones only, minus some. This sample has 170,000 or so clones, with roughly 92% found just once. The sample comprised blood. Receptors originate from a woman aged 18-29 years in good health.

The count of this clone is one. The genes are TRBV15 and TRBJ2-1, with D perhaps assigned TRBD1 or TRBD2 (6 bases each). The V gene's germline CDR1 is LNHNV and CDR2 YYDKDF (reference sequence). The CDR3 runs to 15 residues. V dropped 5 bases and J dropped 14 bases, with 25 bases sitting between them. CDR3 nucleotide sequence: TGTGCCACCAGCCCCGACAGGACAGTCTTTTGGAGGGAGTTCTTC. It specifies CATSPDRTVFWREFF.

This chain joins TRBV4-3 and TRBJ1-5; D gene unclear. V shed 0 bases and J shed 1 base, with 28 bases lying between them. This CDR3 has 22 residues. Germline CDR1 is LGHNA and CDR2 is YSLEER. CDR3 in amino acids: CASSQDWAVGGESGISNQPQHF. In nucleotides, the CDR3 is TGCGCCAGCAGCCAAGATTGGGCCGTCGGCGGAGAATCAGGAATAAGCAATCAGCCCCAGCATTTT.

This chain connects TRBV9 to TRBJ2-3; D may be TRBD2 (5 bases). The CDR3 runs 15 residues. CDR1 SGDLS and CDR2 YYNGEE come from the germline V gene. Trimming stripped 6 bases from V and 5 bases from J, with 19 bases between. CDR3 DNA sequence: TGTGCCAGCACCACCCTGGTCGGGGAGATAGATACGCAGTATTTT. Translation gives CASTTLVGEIDTQYF.

The rearrangement uses TRBV29-1 and TRBJ1-2; D is unclear. Germline CDR1 and CDR2: SQVTM and ANQGSEA. V was clipped by 4 bases and J by 5 bases, with 8 bases between them. CDR3 length equals 11 residues. As DNA, the CDR3 is TGCAGCGTTGGGGCAGATTATGGCTACACCTTC. It codes for CSVGADYGYTF.

The chain couples TRBV2 to TRBJ2-6, with D possibly being TRBD1 or TRBD2 (5 bases each). CDR1 is SNHLY and CDR2 is FYNNEI in the germline V gene. This CDR3 is built from 15 residues. Trimming took off 7 bases at V and 0 bases at J, with 10 bases between the two ends. DNA of the CDR3: TGTGCCAGCAAGGCAGGGAGCTCTGGGGCCAACGTCCTGACTTTC. Translation gives CASKAGSSGANVLTF. Looking up the rest from reference TRBV2 and TRBJ2-6 gives the full variable domain: EPEVTQTPSHQVTQMGQEVILRCVPISNHLYFYWYRQILGQKVEFLVSFYNNEISEKSEIFDDQFSVERPDGSNFTLKIRSTKLEDSAMYFCASKAGSSGANVLTFGAGSRLTVL.

This chain links TRBV5-4 with TRBJ2-7, with TRBD1 matching 10 bases. CDR3 length: 15 amino acids. Germline CDR1 SGHNT, CDR2 YYREEE (reference sequence). V was clipped by 4 bases and J by 4 bases; unmatched bases: 8. DNA of the CDR3: TGTGCCAGCAGCGGTGGACAGGGGGTAAGGTACGAGCAGTACTTC. This translates into CASSGGQGVRYEQYF.

For the CDR3, the DNA is TGTGCCAGCCGGGGAGGTCGCCTAAACTATGGCTACACCTTC. This gives the protein CASRGGRLNYGYTF. The V gene is TRBV6-5, the J gene TRBJ1-2; no clear D gene. V was shortened by 8 bases and J by 2 bases, with 15 bases between the two germline ends. CDR3 length: 14 amino acids. Germline CDR1 reads MNHEY; CDR2 reads SVGAGI.

The genes are TRBV25-1 and TRBJ1-3, with unresolved D. Germline V gene data show CDR1 as MGHDK and CDR2 as SYGVNS. The germline V and J ends were trimmed by 5 bases and 0 bases, with 2 bases remaining between them. This CDR3 spans 12 amino acids. CDR3 in amino acids: CASSLSGNTIYF. In DNA, the CDR3 is TGTGCCAGCAGTCTCTCTGGAAACACCATATATTTT.

CDR3 nucleotide sequence: TGTGCCACCAGTGATTTGAATCGGGAGCAGTTCTTC. Residues: CATSDLNREQFF. The rearrangement links TRBV24-1 to TRBJ2-1, with no clear D. The CDR3 loop spans 12 amino acids. In germline, CDR1 is KGHDR, CDR2 SFDVKD. V dropped 0 bases and J dropped 10 bases, with 6 bases sitting between them.

The chain combines TRBV11-2 with TRBJ2-1; 8 bases fit TRBD2. CDR3 length: 19 residues. CDR1 is SGHAT and CDR2 is FQNNGV in the germline V gene. Trimming at V came to 6 bases and at J to 4 bases, leaving 20 bases not matched to a gene. The CDR3 nucleotides read TGTGCCAGCAGGACTCTGAGGAAGCGGGGGCCCAACCCATACAATGAGCAGTTCTTC. This encodes CASRTLRKRGPNPYNEQFF. The full variable domain, with the rest looked up from reference TRBV11-2 and TRBJ2-1, is EAGVAQSPRYKIIEKRQSVAFWCNPISGHATLYWYQQILGQGPKLLIQFQNNGVVDDSQLPKDRFSAERLKGVDSTLKIQPAKLEDSAVYLCASRTLRKRGPNPYNEQFFGPGTRLTVL.

This sequence joins TRBV13 and TRBJ1-2; weak D call: TRBD1 (6 bases). The V gene lost 5 bases and the J gene lost 8 bases, with 12 bases spanning the gap. The germline V gene has CDR1 PRHDT and CDR2 FYEKMQ (reference sequence). CDR3 size: 12 residues. The CDR3 loop is CASSLYRVGYTF. The CDR3, as DNA: TGTGCCAGCAGCCTATACAGGGTAGGCTACACCTTC.

This chain uses TRBV12-3 or TRBV12-4 with TRBJ2-3; D unresolved. This CDR3 has 12 residues. Deletions cut 5 bases from V and 0 bases from J, with 3 bases between. The CDR3 nucleotides are TGTGCCAGCAGTCCTAGCACAGATACGCAGTATTTT. Protein sequence: CASSPSTDTQYF.

DNA for the CDR3: TGCGCCAGCAGCTTGATCGGCACAGATACGCAGTATTTT. Encoded protein: CASSLIGTDTQYF. V and J are TRBV5-1 and TRBJ2-3; D remains ambiguous. This CDR3 has 13 amino acids. Germline assignment: CDR1 SGHRS and CDR2 YFSETQ. The V gene lost 1 base and the J gene lost 1 base, with 4 bases spanning the gap.

The V call is TRBV28, the J call TRBJ2-7; TRBD2 aligns across 12 bases. Per germline, CDR1 MDHEN and CDR2 SYDVKM. The CDR3 runs to 15 residues. J gave up 6 bases and V 5 bases, and 8 bases lay outside the gene matches. The CDR3 region is CASSHRLAGDPEQYF. As DNA, the CDR3 is TGTGCCAGCAGTCACCGACTAGCGGGAGACCCCGAGCAGTACTTC.

The rearrangement uses TRBV7-2 and TRBJ1-3; TRBD1 matches 10 bases. Germline V gene lookup returns CDR1 SGHTA and CDR2 FQGNSA. The CDR3 contains 16 residues. V shed 3 bases and J 4 bases; nucleotides not matched to a gene: 6. The CDR3 DNA reads as TGTGCCAGCAGCTTCCGACAGGGGGCGGGAGGAAACACCATATATTTT. It specifies CASSFRQGAGGNTIYF.

This rearrangement joins TRBV10-2 to TRBJ2-3, with 10 nucleotides matching TRBD1. This CDR3 comprises 14 residues. Looked up from germline, CDR1 is WSHSY and CDR2 is SAAADI. With V trimmed by 7 bases and J by 3 bases, 4 bases remained unmatched. The CDR3 DNA sequence: TGCGCCAGCACCTGGACAGGGGGAACAGATACGCAGTATTTT. Translation: CASTWTGGTDTQYF.

CDR3 DNA: TGTGCCAGCAGTCTTAGGGGGCATAGCTATGGCTACACCTTC. The encoded protein is CASSLRGHSYGYTF. The rearrangement joins TRBV28 to TRBJ1-2, with TRBD1 matching 7 bases. Looked up from germline, CDR1 is MDHEN and CDR2 is SYDVKM. The CDR3 consists of 14 residues. J was trimmed by 4 bases and V by 5 bases; bases with no gene match: 7.

The chain uses TRBV6-2 or TRBV6-3 and TRBJ2-5, with 7 positions matching TRBD1. The CDR3 consists of 15 residues. The germline CDR1 and CDR2 sequences are MNHEY and SVGEGT. With 5 bases clipped from V and 2 bases from J, the junction kept 8 bases outside the gene matches. The CDR3 DNA sequence: TGTGCCAGCAGTCCGCGCAGGGGGATACAAGAGACCCAGTACTTC. It encodes CASSPRRGIQETQYF.

This chain connects TRBV9 to TRBJ1-6; no definite D call. CDR1 SGDLS and CDR2 YYNGEE come from the germline V gene. Trimming pared 3 bases from V and 13 bases from J, leaving 17 bases between. The CDR3 sequence is 14 residues long. This CDR3 reads CASSASPGRYPLHF. In DNA, the CDR3 is TGTGCCAGCAGCGCCTCTCCCGGCCGTTATCCCCTCCACTTT. The full variable domain, in which reference TRBV9 and TRBJ1-6 provide the parts outside the CDR3, is DSGVTQTPKHLITATGQRVTLRCSPRSGDLSVYWYQQSLDQGLQFLIQYYNGEERAKGNILERFSAQQFPDLHSELNLSSLELGDSALYFCASSASPGRYPLHFGNGTRLTVT.

This sequence joins TRBV13 and TRBJ2-1; 11 bases map to TRBD1. CDR1 and CDR2 from the germline V gene are PRHDT and FYEKMQ (reference sequence). CDR3 length equals 18 residues. V gave up 5 bases and J gave up 6 bases; unmatched junction bases: 15. DNA of the CDR3: TGTGCCAGCAGCCCCCGGGGACAGGGGGGTCTATTTTCCAATGAGCAGTTCTTC. Translated, it gives CASSPRGQGGLFSNEQFF.

V is TRBV7-2 and J is TRBJ2-5, with D perhaps matching TRBD2 (6 bases). V was shortened by 10 bases and J by 2 bases, with 17 bases between the two germline ends. Germline-derived CDR1 and CDR2 are SGHTA and FQGNSA. This CDR3 is 14 amino acids long. CDR3 sequence: CATGWAGLQETQYF. CDR3 coding DNA: TGTGCCACCGGTTGGGCGGGGCTACAAGAGACCCAGTACTTC.